The 32 T cell receptor beta chains below come from one sample, sequenced in a study of T cell responses to AZD1222 COVID-19 vaccine (dated by TCRdb to about 2021). The time point label for this specimen denotes: baseline before first vaccination. The library was produced with the immunoSEQ multiplex PCR assay. Imported from immuneACCESS, the table was reduced by TCRdb to in-frame sequences with V and J called. These copies leave out some clones; in studies compared against another copy, an unresolved V gene accounts for under half, and the cause of the remainder is not known. The sample data list fewer than 100,000 clones, and more than 80% of these were observed just once. The ten largest clones represent 12% of the sample. The sequencing here drew on peripheral blood, taken on day 0 of AZD1222 vaccination. These receptors were obtained from an adult in good health.

The rearrangement links TRBV2 to TRBJ2-2, with D possibly matching TRBD2 (5 bases). Germline CDR1 is SNHLY and CDR2 is FYNNEI. V was clipped by 3 bases and J by 6 bases, with 11 bases between them. This CDR3 has 14 residues. CDR3 DNA sequence: TGTGCCAGCAGTGACAGGACTCAACCCGGGGAGCTGTTTTTT. This gives the protein CASSDRTQPGELFF. Filled out from reference TRBV2 and TRBJ2-2, the complete variable domain reads EPEVTQTPSHQVTQMGQEVILRCVPISNHLYFYWYRQILGQKVEFLVSFYNNEISEKSEIFDDQFSVERPDGSNFTLKIRSTKLEDSAMYFCASSDRTQPGELFFGEGSRLTVL.

The chain carries TRBV6-1 and TRBJ2-5; D not resolved. Germline V gene lookup returns CDR1 MNHNS and CDR2 SASEGT. The CDR3 extends over 15 amino acids. V lost 3 bases, J lost 2 bases, and 13 bases lay in between. The CDR3 region is CASSEVGSEQETQYF. DNA for the CDR3: TGTGCCAGCAGTGAGGTGGGAAGCGAGCAAGAGACCCAGTACTTC.

The rearrangement joins TRBV28 to TRBJ1-5, with 9 bases aligning to TRBD1. V lost 5 bases and J lost 7; bases outside the gene matches: 9. The CDR3 contains 15 residues. Germline CDR1 is MDHEN and CDR2 is SYDVKM. CDR3 coding DNA: TGTGCCAGCAGTCCACGAGGGACAGGGAACCAGCCCCAGCATTTT. This sequence encodes CASSPRGTGNQPQHF.

The chain recombines TRBV9 with TRBJ2-7; TRBD2 is a possible D gene (7 bases). The CDR3 has 13 residues. Germline CDR1 reads SGDLS; CDR2 reads YYNGEE. Trimming removed 5 bases from V and 2 bases from J, with 11 bases in between. The CDR3 spells CASRGGRPYEQYF. The CDR3 coding sequence is TGTGCCAGCAGGGGGGGGCGCCCCTACGAGCAGTACTTC.

The sample holds one count of this clone. The CDR3 here is CASSLGGTQYF. DNA for the CDR3: TGTGCCAGCAGTCTAGGGGGGACCCAGTACTTC. This rearrangement joins TRBV12-3 or TRBV12-4 to TRBJ2-5; possibly TRBD1 for D (6 bases). V was cut by 5 bases and J by 7 bases, with 8 bases left in between. This CDR3 has 11 amino acids.

The rearrangement links TRBV7-2 to TRBJ1-5; D is undetermined. V was clipped by 2 bases and J by 2 bases, with 7 bases between them. The CDR3 spans 14 residues. Germline V CDR1 and CDR2: SGHTA, FQGNSA. The CDR3: CASSLRPGNQPQHF. For the CDR3, the DNA is TGTGCCAGCAGCTTAAGGCCAGGCAATCAGCCCCAGCATTTT.

The chain carries TRBV7-9 and TRBJ1-3, with D tentatively TRBD1 (6 bases). The ends were cut back, 7 bases at V and 4 bases at J, with 14 bases in the middle. The CDR3 totals 14 residues. Germline assignment: CDR1 SEHNR and CDR2 FQNEAQ (reference sequence). CDR3 DNA: TGTGCCAGCAAATCGAGGGGGTCCGGAAACACCATATATTTT. It specifies CASKSRGSGNTIYF.

V and J are TRBV27 and TRBJ1-1; a weak D match, TRBD1 (6 bases). The germline V gene has CDR1 MNHEY and CDR2 SMNVEV (reference sequence). The CDR3 has 15 residues. With 5 bases removed from V and 1 base from J, the gap between germline ends came to 14 bases. The CDR3 DNA reads TGTGCCAGCAGTCCCCTGACAGGAAGGAACACTGAAGCTTTCTTT. This codes for CASSPLTGRNTEAFF.

The chain employs TRBV20-1 and TRBJ1-6; no reliable D call. Germline CDR1 is DFQATT and CDR2 is SNEGSKA (reference sequence). CDR3 size: 11 residues. V lost 3 bases to trimming and J lost 7 bases, with 4 bases between them. The chain's CDR3 is CSASLNSPLHF. CDR3 nucleotide sequence: TGCAGTGCTAGCTTAAATTCACCCCTCCACTTT.

This chain joins TRBV7-9 and TRBJ2-3; no definite D call. The CDR3 sequence is 15 residues long. Trimming cost V 5 bases and J 2 bases, with 14 bases left between them. Germline values: CDR1 SEHNR, CDR2 FQNEAQ (reference sequence). CDR3 nucleotide sequence: TGTGCCAGCAGCCCTATGCCCGAATACACAGATACGCAGTATTTT. Translating gives CASSPMPEYTDTQYF.

The chain joins TRBV5-1 to TRBJ2-7; D is perhaps TRBD2 (6 bases). Deletions cut 0 bases from V and 3 bases from J, with 22 bases between. Germline-derived CDR1 and CDR2 are SGHRS and YFSETQ. The CDR3 is 18 residues long. The CDR3 sequence: CASSLVPLAKPAYYEQYF. The CDR3 DNA reads as TGCGCCAGCAGCTTGGTGCCTCTAGCGAAACCAGCTTACTACGAGCAGTACTTC.

This rearrangement joins TRBV6-4 to TRBJ2-7, with TRBD1 matching 12 bases. CDR3 size: 15 residues. Germline CDR1 and CDR2: MRHNA and SNTAGT. V lost 6 bases and J lost 5; bases outside the gene matches: 8. CDR3 DNA: TGTGCCAGCAGAGATCCGGGACAGGGGGCCCACGAGCAGTACTTC. Protein: CASRDPGQGAHEQYF.

The genes are TRBV21-1 and TRBJ1-6. TRBV21-1 is listed as a pseudogene. The CDR3 sequence is 15 residues long. The CDR3 bases are TGTGCCAGCAGCAAAGGTGGCAGGGACGACTCACCCCTCCACTTT. Its translation is CASSKGGRDDSPLHF.

The J gene is TRBJ1-1, the V gene TRBV6-2 or TRBV6-3; the match to TRBD1 covers 12 bases. The CDR3 runs 16 residues. The germline CDR1 and CDR2 sequences are MNHEY and SVGEGT. The J segment lost 4 bases and the V segment lost 3 bases, leaving 6 bases of the junction unmatched. The DNA for the CDR3 is TGTGCCAGCAGTTATGAAGGGACAGGGGGCGTCACTGAAGCTTTCTTT. Amino acid sequence: CASSYEGTGGVTEAFF.

The rearrangement uses TRBV28 and TRBJ1-2, with a possible D match to TRBD1 (5 bases). Germline V lookup: CDR1 MDHEN, CDR2 SYDVKM. Trimming shortened V by 10 bases and J by 6 bases, and 15 bases separated the two germline ends. The CDR3 sequence is 12 residues long. The CDR3 nucleotides read TGTGCCACCATGAGCGTGACAGATGGCTACACCTTC. Amino acids: CATMSVTDGYTF.

The gene calls are TRBV3-1 (or the pseudogene TRBV3-2) and TRBJ1-6, with D maybe TRBD1 (5 bases). Germline loops: CDR1 LGHDT, CDR2 YNNKEL (reference sequence). V was cut by 5 bases and J by 7 bases, with 18 bases left in between. The CDR3 length is 16 residues. The CDR3 sequence is CASSEQSGAGNSPLHF. CDR3 DNA sequence: TGTGCCAGCAGCGAGCAATCCGGGGCGGGGAATTCACCCCTCCACTTT.

The genes are TRBV6-1 and TRBJ1-5; D unclear. Trimming removed 2 bases from V and 3 bases from J, with 5 bases in between. The CDR3 spans 13 residues. The germline V gene encodes CDR1 MNHNS and CDR2 SASEGT. The CDR3 sequence: CASSELANQPQHF. The CDR3 region has the DNA TGTGCCAGCAGTGAATTGGCCAATCAGCCCCAGCATTTT.

This chain connects TRBV11-2 to TRBJ2-1, with 7 bases fitting TRBD2. After removal of 5 bases from V and 2 bases from J, the junction contained 3 bases not matched to a gene. This CDR3 has 14 amino acids. Germline assignment: CDR1 SGHAT and CDR2 FQNNGV. For the CDR3, the DNA is TGTGCCAGCAGCCCAGGGACTACCTACAATGAGCAGTTCTTC. It encodes CASSPGTTYNEQFF.

The chain combines TRBV9 with TRBJ2-2; 7 bases match TRBD1. With 3 bases clipped from V and 4 bases from J, the junction kept 9 bases outside the gene matches. Germline V gene lookup returns CDR1 SGDLS and CDR2 YYNGEE. CDR3 size: 16 residues. CDR3 in amino acids: CASSARDRHSTGELFF. The CDR3 DNA reads TGTGCCAGCAGCGCCCGGGACAGACACTCCACCGGGGAGCTGTTTTTT.

The V gene is TRBV30, the J gene TRBJ1-5; D gene uncertain. The germline CDR1 and CDR2 sequences are GTSNPN and SVGIG (reference sequence). V lost 0 bases and J lost 7, with 7 bases in between. The CDR3 totals 12 residues. CDR3 nucleotide sequence: TGTGCCTGGAGTGTATCGAGGCAGCCCCAGCATTTT. It codes for CAWSVSRQPQHF. The full variable domain, completed using reference TRBV30 and TRBJ1-5, is SQTIHQWPATLVQPVGSPLSLECTVEGTSNPNLYWYRQAAGRGLQLLFYSVGIGQISSEVPQNLSASRPQDRQFILSSKKLLLSDSGFYLCAWSVSRQPQHFGDGTRLSIL.

V and J are TRBV11-2 and TRBJ2-7; D is perhaps TRBD1 (6 bases). CDR1 is SGHAT and CDR2 is FQNNGV in the germline V gene. The germline V and J ends were trimmed by 3 bases and 5 bases, with 11 bases remaining between them. The CDR3 has 13 amino acids. CDR3 amino acids: CASSFPGAHEQYF. CDR3 DNA sequence: TGTGCCAGCAGCTTCCCAGGGGCCCACGAGCAGTACTTC.

The chain has TRBV2 and TRBJ1-5, with unresolved D. CDR1 and CDR2 from the germline V gene are SNHLY and FYNNEI. CDR3 length: 16 amino acids. Trimming took 5 bases from V and 2 from J, leaving 16 bases between them. DNA for the CDR3: TGTGCCAGCAGTTCGGTCTATGGTGTGGGCAATCAGCCCCAGCATTTT. Translation: CASSSVYGVGNQPQHF. The variable domain in full, completed from reference TRBV2 and TRBJ1-5, reads EPEVTQTPSHQVTQMGQEVILRCVPISNHLYFYWYRQILGQKVEFLVSFYNNEISEKSEIFDDQFSVERPDGSNFTLKIRSTKLEDSAMYFCASSSVYGVGNQPQHFGDGTRLSIL.

The chain has TRBV11-2 and TRBJ1-2; the D is unclear. V was cut by 5 bases and J by 3 bases, with 13 bases left in between. The CDR3 loop spans 14 amino acids. Per germline, CDR1 SGHAT and CDR2 FQNNGV. CDR3 in amino acids: CASSPAGRDYGYTF. CDR3 DNA: TGTGCCAGCAGCCCCGCCGGGAGGGACTATGGCTACACCTTC.

V and J are TRBV5-4 and TRBJ1-2, with D perhaps TRBD1 (5 bases). Trimming removed 3 bases from V and 4 bases from J, with 7 bases in between. The CDR3 runs 12 residues. Germline V lookup: CDR1 SGHNT, CDR2 YYREEE (reference sequence). CDR3 nucleotide sequence: TGTGCCAGCAGCTCGGACACCTATGGCTACACCTTC. It encodes CASSSDTYGYTF.

The chain combines TRBV21-1 with TRBJ2-7. TRBV21-1 has pseudogene status. The CDR3 covers 14 residues. CDR3 residues: CAILRDGNSYEQYF. CDR3 nucleotides: TGTGCCATCCTCCGGGACGGCAACTCCTACGAGCAGTACTTC.

This clone came up once. The chain is built from TRBV7-6 and TRBJ2-5; 11 bases agree with TRBD2. Per germline, CDR1 SGHVS and CDR2 FNYEAQ. The CDR3 totals 15 residues. V lost 5 bases and J lost 4; bases outside the gene matches: 6. The CDR3 spells CASSPLAGAGETQYF. The CDR3 nucleotides read TGTGCCAGCAGCCCACTAGCGGGAGCAGGAGAGACCCAGTACTTC.

The rearrangement joins TRBV12-5 to TRBJ1-4; D unresolved. V was clipped by 6 bases and J by 5 bases, with 10 bases between them. Germline CDR1 is LGHNT and CDR2 is FRNRAP. The CDR3 loop spans 13 amino acids. The CDR3 reads CASGPGINEKLFF. CDR3 bases: TGTGCTAGTGGACCGGGGATCAATGAAAAACTGTTTTTT.

This chain joins TRBV9 and TRBJ2-3, with 8 bases that match TRBD2. Germline V gene sequence: CDR1 SGDLS, CDR2 YYNGEE. CDR3 size: 12 residues. Germline trimming cut 4 bases from V and 13 bases from J; bases unmatched to any gene: 8. As DNA, the CDR3 is TGTGCCAGCAGCCCCAGGCGGGGGGCGGAGTATTTT. Protein sequence: CASSPRRGAEYF.

V is TRBV14 and J is TRBJ1-6; no definite D call. V was clipped by 2 bases and J by 0 bases, with 14 bases between them. The germline V gene has CDR1 SGHDN and CDR2 FVKESK. This CDR3 contains 18 residues. The CDR3 sequence: CASSQTHGESSYNSPLHF. CDR3 in DNA: TGTGCCAGCAGCCAAACCCATGGAGAGAGCTCCTATAATTCACCCCTCCACTTT.

The genes are TRBV10-3 and TRBJ1-1; 12 nucleotides align to TRBD1. Germline CDR1 reads ENHRY; CDR2 reads SYGVKD. The junction had 7 bases not matched to a gene; V was cut back by 7 bases and J by 1 base. The CDR3 covers 16 residues. The CDR3 loop reads CAITAGTGGANTEAFF. The CDR3 DNA follows: TGTGCCATCACTGCCGGGACAGGGGGCGCGAACACTGAAGCTTTCTTT.

V is TRBV5-6 and J is TRBJ1-2; perhaps TRBD1 as D (6 bases). V gave up 0 bases and J gave up 4 bases, with 10 bases separating them. Germline lookup yields CDR1 SGHDT and CDR2 YYEEEE. The CDR3 runs to 14 residues. CDR3: CASSLGTARYGYTF. The CDR3 DNA reads TGTGCCAGCAGCTTGGGGACAGCCCGCTATGGCTACACCTTC.

The chain links TRBV19 to TRBJ1-5; unclear D gene. Trimming cost V 3 bases and J 6 bases, with 12 bases left between them. The CDR3 extends over 14 amino acids. Germline V gene lookup returns CDR1 LNHDA and CDR2 SQIVND (reference sequence). As DNA, the CDR3 is TGTGCCAGTAGTATGTCAGGAGGCGGTCAGCCCCAGCATTTT. As protein: CASSMSGGGQPQHF. Variable domain in full (rest from reference TRBV19 and TRBJ1-5): DGGITQSPKYLFRKEGQNVTLSCEQNLNHDAMYWYRQDPGQGLRLIYYSQIVNDFQKGDIAEGYSVSREKKESFPLTVTSAQKNPTAFYLCASSMSGGGQPQHFGDGTRLSIL.